This entry concerns a single T cell receptor (beta chain). Clones were read by immunoSEQ multiplex PCR, and TCRdb kept only the in-frame ones, dropping some. The sample has over 150,000 clones; approximately 95% are singletons. The V gene's germline CDR1 is LNHNV and CDR2 YYDKDF (reference sequence). V lost 0 bases, J lost 6 bases, and 12 bases stayed unmatched. The CDR3 contains 18 residues. These data originate in a study of control samples from healthy donors and cancer patients. The sequence came from a man younger than 30 in good health. The gene calls are TRBV15 and TRBJ2-3; 10 nucleotides match TRBD2. The material sequenced was blood. The CDR3 nucleotides are TGTGCCACCAGCAGAGATGCCCTCCTAGCGGGGGCCAGGGATACGCAGTATTTT. This sequence encodes CATSRDALLAGARDTQYF.